The sequence of this T cell receptor beta chain was determined in a study of Ad26.COV2.S vaccination and SARS-CoV-2 variants. Study-level results: Vaccinees displayed broader spike-specific TCR repertoires than placebo recipients. Overall T cell responses may have been underestimated by the analyses of TCR breadth and depth. After vaccination, reports described spike-specific CD8+ and CD4+ T cell responses as showing substantial breadth. Placebo recipients and vaccine recipients were similar in non-spike TCR breadth.

Produced via immunoSEQ multiplex PCR; TCRdb's table is partial and in-frame only. The profile shows about 94,000 clones, roughly 84% of them singletons. Details on this clone: Its antigen is still unknown.

The CDR3 is made up of 16 amino acids. V was shortened by 5 bases and J by 2 bases, with 18 bases between the two germline ends. Germline V lookup: CDR1 SGHVS, CDR2 FQNEAQ. The source was peripheral blood, collected after recovery from COVID-19. This sequence originates from a human donor who had recovered from COVID-19. This rearrangement joins TRBV7-8 to TRBJ2-5; tentative D call: TRBD2 (6 bases). CDR3 in DNA: TGTGCCAGCAGCACCCACTCACTAGCAGAACAAGAGACCCAGTACTTC. Translated: CASSTHSLAEQETQYF.